This T cell receptor (beta chain) was identified during a study of regulatory T cells in long-lasting Graves disease. Time point of the sample: newly diagnosed GD, antithyroid drugs for less than 3 months. Construction of the TCR library relied on RNA isolated from PBMCs. In this sample, this clonotype turned up many times. Its ends do not fully match the called genes, so a read error is possible. The CDR3 has 11 amino acids. For TCR beta, libraries came from iRepertoire HTBI primers and Arm-PCR of CDR3 regions. Original handling: Samples jointly harbored 55 to 75 TRBV and 14 to 15 TRBJ segments. TCRdb reanalysed the multiplex PCR reads using MiXCR and keeps one entry per CDR3 protein. These V and J calls derive from TCRdb rather than the authors' analysis. The top ten clones hold more than 10% of a sample with about 470,000 distinct CDR3 sequences, about 17% of them seen once. The same sample was also used in a study of T cells in Graves' hyperthyroidism and ophthalmopathy.

Material: peripheral blood mononuclear cells (PBMCs), obtained at new diagnosis, from a patient treated with antithyroid drugs. The origin of this receptor is a man aged 35 to 55 with Graves disease. This chain connects TRBV12-3 or TRBV12-4 to TRBJ1-3; 7 nucleotides agree with TRBD1. This CDR3 reads CASSYRQGKDF. As DNA, the CDR3 is TGTGCCAGCAGCTATCGACAGGGTAAAGATTTT.